The entry below describes one T cell receptor beta chain. The junction shows a germline mismatch at one end, possibly a read error. This entry comes from a study of low-dose radiotherapy and immunotherapy resistance in tumors. At the level of the study: The treatment that patients received was intravenous nivolumab 240 mg every two weeks plus ipilimumab 1 mg/kg every six weeks.

Time point reported: after trial treatment. The treatment is: LDRT plus nivolumab, ipilimumab, low-dose cyclophosphamide and aspirin (RACIN trial). Gene-specific TRAV and TRBV primers were used for first-strand cDNA, covering alpha and beta chains. For amplifying TCRs, the PCR ran for about 20 cycles with Phusion, which was used together with a constant-region primer and the adapter on the V primers. By in vitro transcription, the isolated mRNA was amplified. TCRdb re-derived calls from the reads in MiXCR, one entry per CDR3 protein. The table has just over 90,000 distinct CDR3 sequences, about 20% seen once. The CDR3 is 14 residues long.

The sequenced sample was PBMCs, obtained after low-dose radiotherapy plus immunotherapy. This sequence joins TRBV5-3 and TRBJ1-2; unclear D gene. TRBV5-3 is placed among ORFs of uncertain function. The TCR originated in a female donor with ovarian cancer. CDR3 nucleotide sequence: TGTGCCAGCAGCTTAGCTTCAGCTAACTATGGCTACACCTTC. It is translated as CASSLASANYGYTF.